This T cell receptor beta chain was documented in a study of cytomegalovirus exposure and HLA in healthy donors. V was trimmed by 6 bases and J by 4 bases, leaving 19 bases between them. Per the germline V gene, CDR1 is MNHEY and CDR2 is SMNVEV (reference sequence). There are 16 residues in the CDR3. Study-wide results and caveats: A later analysis linked a missense variant in DCLRE1C to the trimming of TCR beta V and J genes. There were some V segments, including TRBV6-2 and TRBV6-3, excluded as indistinguishable.

It was with 60 Vbeta and 13 Jbeta primers that the PCR ran. Profiling relied on immunoSEQ multiplex PCR, and the TCRdb table lists in-frame clones only, not all of them. Of a few hundred thousand clones listed, 82% were seen once; the top ten hold 0.58%. As for this clone: The antigen remains undetermined.

Specimen: PBMCs. The sequence was collected from a woman aged 35 to 49 in good health and CMV-seronegative. V and J are TRBV27 and TRBJ1-5; D may be TRBD1 (6 bases). This chain's CDR3 is CASRPKGGSFNQPQHF. The CDR3 nucleotides are TGTGCCAGCAGACCCAAGGGGGGGAGTTTTAATCAGCCCCAGCATTTT.